The 28 T cell receptor beta chains in this list originate from one sample, sequenced in a study of blood T cell repertoires in COVID-19. Data came from immunoSEQ multiplex PCR; TCRdb stores just in-frame clones and leaves some out. The sample lists more than 85,000 clones; 75% to 80% were seen once. Specimen: peripheral blood. These receptors originate from a woman of 80 years or more with active or convalescent COVID-19.

J is TRBJ2-5 and V is TRBV3-1 (or the pseudogene TRBV3-2); D not resolved. Germline loops: CDR1 LGHDT, CDR2 YNNKEL (reference sequence). This CDR3 comprises 13 residues. Trimming removed 4 bases at V and 1 base at J, with 7 bases between. CDR3 DNA sequence: TGTGCCAGCAGCCGTGGCCCCCAAGAGACCCAGTACTTC. Its protein product is CASSRGPQETQYF.

This clone was recorded once. The rearrangement uses TRBV5-1 and TRBJ2-3; perhaps TRBD2 as D (7 bases). V lost 4 bases to trimming and J lost 2 bases, with 17 bases between them. This CDR3 has 16 amino acids. The germline V gene encodes CDR1 SGHRS and CDR2 YFSETQ. CDR3 protein: CASSPQGAGSTDTQYF. CDR3 in DNA: TGCGCCAGCAGCCCACAGGGAGCGGGGTCCACAGATACGCAGTATTTT. Combining the CDR3 with reference TRBV5-1 and TRBJ2-3 gives the whole variable domain KAGVTQTPRYLIKTRGQQVTLSCSPISGHRSVSWYQQTPGQGLQFLFEYFSETQRNKGNFPGRFSGRQFSNSRSEMNVSTLELGDSALYLCASSPQGAGSTDTQYFGPGTRLTVL.

The chain couples TRBV6-2 or TRBV6-3 to TRBJ2-1, with 9 nucleotides matching TRBD2. After removal of 5 bases from V and 7 bases from J, the junction contained 9 bases not matched to a gene. The CDR3 runs 15 residues. Looked up from germline, CDR1 is MNHEY and CDR2 is SVGEGT. CDR3 sequence reads: CASSDSGSVSNEQFF. CDR3 in DNA: TGTGCCAGCAGTGATAGCGGGAGTGTTTCGAATGAGCAGTTCTTC.

The V and J genes are TRBV30 and TRBJ2-5; D is perhaps TRBD2 (5 bases). Germline CDR1 reads GTSNPN; CDR2 reads SVGIG (reference sequence). The CDR3 has 15 amino acids. Trimming removed 0 bases at V and 5 bases at J, with 16 bases between. CDR3 region: CAWSVGLAASETQYF. The DNA of the CDR3 is TGTGCCTGGAGTGTAGGGCTAGCCGCCAGTGAGACCCAGTACTTC.

The chain carries TRBV27 and TRBJ2-5; D perhaps matches TRBD2 (5 bases). This CDR3 spans 13 amino acids. Per germline, CDR1 MNHEY and CDR2 SMNVEV (reference sequence). V was pared by 2 bases and J by 7 bases, with 11 bases between. The CDR3 nucleotides read TGTGCCAGCAGTTTAGGTCGGAGCGGGACCCAGTACTTC. Protein sequence: CASSLGRSGTQYF.

The chain is built from TRBV6-2 or TRBV6-3 and TRBJ2-7; D call uncertain. V was trimmed by 4 bases and J by 0 bases, leaving 10 bases between them. Per germline, CDR1 MNHEY and CDR2 SVGEGT. The CDR3 loop spans 14 amino acids. The CDR3 sequence: CASSFRRHSYEQYF. In nucleotides, the CDR3 is TGTGCCAGCAGTTTCAGGCGTCACTCCTACGAGCAGTACTTC.

The gene calls are TRBV3-1 (or the pseudogene TRBV3-2) and TRBJ2-2; D uncertain. This CDR3 comprises 13 residues. Germline assignment: CDR1 LGHDT and CDR2 YNNKEL (reference sequence). V gave up 4 bases and J gave up 5 bases, with 8 bases separating them. The CDR3 bases are TGTGCCAGCAGCCCTTTTTTGACCGGGGAGCTGTTTTTT. It specifies CASSPFLTGELFF.

V is TRBV7-3 and J is TRBJ2-5, with unresolved D. The CDR3 totals 15 residues. The V end was cut by 2 bases, the J end by 4 bases, with 14 bases between. The germline CDR1 and CDR2 sequences are SGHTA and FQGTGA. CDR3 region: CASSLAAARGETQYF. The CDR3 region has the DNA TGTGCCAGCAGCTTAGCGGCAGCCAGAGGAGAGACCCAGTACTTC.

The chain uses TRBV4-3 and TRBJ1-5; TRBD1 is a possible D gene (6 bases). V was shortened by 3 bases and J by 4 bases, with 13 bases between the two germline ends. Germline V gene sequence: CDR1 LGHNA, CDR2 YSLEER. This CDR3 spans 15 amino acids. The CDR3 is CASSQKYRANQPQHF. CDR3 coding DNA: TGCGCCAGCAGCCAGAAATACAGGGCAAATCAGCCCCAGCATTTT.

By sample fraction, this clone is medium-sized (0.01 to 0.1%). This chain connects TRBV2 to TRBJ2-7; a weak D match, TRBD1 (5 bases). V was pared by 7 bases and J by 4 bases, with 14 bases between. There are 13 residues in the CDR3. The germline gives CDR1 SNHLY, CDR2 FYNNEI. The CDR3 is CASNKDIQYEQYF. The CDR3 bases are TGTGCCAGCAATAAGGACATACAATACGAGCAGTACTTC.

The chain links TRBV7-8 to TRBJ1-1, with D uncertain. CDR3 length: 13 amino acids. CDR1 is SGHVS, CDR2 FQNEAQ, per germline. V was cut by 5 bases and J by 2 bases, with 9 bases left in between. The CDR3 coding sequence is TGTGCCAGCAGCCCAAGACTCAACACTGAAGCTTTCTTT. This sequence encodes CASSPRLNTEAFF.

This chain uses TRBV11-2 with TRBJ1-6; 9 bases agree with TRBD1. The junction had 4 bases not matched to a gene; V was cut back by 5 bases and J by 5 bases. The CDR3 is 15 residues long. From germline, CDR1 is SGHAT and CDR2 FQNNGV. This CDR3 is CASSEQGANNSPLHF. CDR3 in DNA: TGTGCCAGCAGCGAACAGGGGGCCAATAATTCACCCCTCCACTTT.

The chain joins TRBV5-1 to TRBJ2-1; TRBD2 is a possible D gene (5 bases). The CDR3 runs to 16 residues. The ends were cut back, 4 bases at V and 5 bases at J, with 19 bases in the middle. CDR1 and CDR2 from the germline V gene are SGHRS and YFSETQ. DNA of the CDR3: TGCGCCAGCAGCCCTGGATGGGGAAGAGGGCACAATGAGCAGTTCTTC. This codes for CASSPGWGRGHNEQFF.

V and J are TRBV3-1 (or the pseudogene TRBV3-2) and TRBJ1-3; possibly TRBD1 for D (5 bases). V shed 2 bases and J shed 3 bases, with 17 bases lying between them. The CDR3 length is 17 residues. In germline, CDR1 is LGHDT, CDR2 YNNKEL (reference sequence). The CDR3: CASSQNRRWGYGNTIYF. The DNA for the CDR3 is TGTGCCAGCAGCCAAAACAGGCGGTGGGGATATGGAAACACCATATATTTT.

This chain connects TRBV7-9 to TRBJ2-1; 10 bases fit TRBD1. The CDR3 has 14 residues. Germline-derived CDR1 and CDR2 are SEHNR and FQNEAQ (reference sequence). V dropped 4 bases and J dropped 7; count of bases not matched to a gene: 4. The CDR3: CASSSPDRGNEQFF. As DNA, the CDR3 is TGTGCCAGCAGCTCGCCGGACAGGGGGAATGAGCAGTTCTTC.

This clone has just one count. The chain joins TRBV5-1 to TRBJ2-1, with 13 bases that match TRBD2. CDR3 size: 18 residues. V dropped 3 bases and J dropped 0; count of bases not matched to a gene: 6. CDR1 is SGHRS and CDR2 is YFSETQ in the germline V gene. The CDR3 loop is CASSSLGLAGVSYNEQFF. The CDR3, as DNA: TGCGCCAGCAGCTCACTCGGACTAGCGGGAGTCTCCTACAATGAGCAGTTCTTC.

The rearrangement links TRBV7-8 to TRBJ2-7; D may be TRBD1 (6 bases). This CDR3 has 14 amino acids. V shed 6 bases and J shed 0 bases, with 12 bases lying between them. Germline CDR1 SGHVS, CDR2 FQNEAQ. The DNA for the CDR3 is TGTGCCAGCAGACCTGGGACATCCTCCTACGAGCAGTACTTC. It encodes CASRPGTSSYEQYF.

The genes are TRBV10-3 and TRBJ1-1; TRBD1 might be the D (6 bases). The V and J ends lost 4 bases and 3 bases respectively, with 9 bases between them. Germline values: CDR1 ENHRY, CDR2 SYGVKD. This CDR3 has 13 residues. Written as DNA, the CDR3 is TGTGCCATCAGTGCAGGACAGTACACTGAAGCTTTCTTT. Encoded protein: CAISAGQYTEAFF.

With respect to this clone: The junction shows a germline mismatch at one end, possibly a read error. The V and J genes are TRBV9 and TRBJ2-3; no clear D gene. The CDR3 sequence is 15 residues long. Germline V gives CDR1 SGDLS, CDR2 YYNGEE. CDR3: CASTVHHTSTDTQYF. DNA for the CDR3: TGTGCCAGCACCGTACACCATACTAGCACAGATACGCAGTATTTT.

The chain couples TRBV10-3 to TRBJ2-2; TRBD2 might be the D (6 bases). Trimming stripped 1 base from V and 0 bases from J, with 12 bases between. Per germline, CDR1 ENHRY and CDR2 SYGVKD. The CDR3 runs to 17 residues. CDR3 residues: CAISEFGSGTNTGELFF. The CDR3 DNA reads TGTGCCATCAGTGAGTTCGGTAGCGGAACGAACACCGGGGAGCTGTTTTTT.

V and J are TRBV2 and TRBJ2-4; 13 bases match TRBD2. The CDR3 is 18 amino acids. The V segment lost 6 bases and the J segment 2 bases; nucleotides outside the gene matches: 10. Per germline, CDR1 SNHLY and CDR2 FYNNEI. The CDR3 DNA is TGTGCCAGCAGATCGGGACTAGCGGGATTCGGTCCCAAAAACATTCAGTACTTC. Translating gives CASRSGLAGFGPKNIQYF.

The V and J genes are TRBV18 and TRBJ1-3, with 10 bases matching TRBD1. CDR1 and CDR2 from the germline V gene are KGHSH and LQKENI. V lost 3 bases, J lost 9 bases, and 17 bases stayed unmatched. This CDR3 spans 18 amino acids. CDR3 sequence (DNA): TGTGCCAGCTCACCGTCTTCCGGGACAGGGGAGGGAGAGAGCACCATATATTTT. Protein: CASSPSSGTGEGESTIYF.

The chain has TRBV5-1 and TRBJ2-2, with TRBD1 matching over 12 bases. Germline lookup yields CDR1 SGHRS and CDR2 YFSETQ. Unmatched junction bases numbered 6, after V lost 4 bases and J lost 5 bases. The CDR3 contains 16 residues. CDR3 sequence reads: CASSPGQGARTGELFF. CDR3 sequence (DNA): TGCGCCAGCAGCCCGGGACAGGGGGCGAGGACCGGGGAGCTGTTTTTT.

This clone was counted at least ten times. Other DNA sequences from this sample encode an identical CDR3 as well. This chain links TRBV6-5 with TRBJ1-1, with D maybe TRBD1 (5 bases). Trimming stripped 7 bases from V and 1 base from J, with 10 bases between. Germline assignment: CDR1 MNHEY and CDR2 SVGAGI. The CDR3 has 13 residues. The CDR3 is CASNGQPNTEAFF. The CDR3 DNA reads as TGTGCCAGCAATGGACAACCGAACACTGAAGCTTTCTTT.

This rearrangement joins TRBV27 to TRBJ2-6; D unclear. This CDR3 is 14 amino acids long. Germline-derived CDR1 and CDR2 are MNHEY and SMNVEV (reference sequence). V gave up 4 bases and J gave up 0 bases, with 4 bases separating them. The CDR3 coding sequence is TGTGCCAGCAGTTACAGCTCTGGGGCCAACGTCCTGACTTTC. This codes for CASSYSSGANVLTF.

The chain employs TRBV3-1 (or the pseudogene TRBV3-2) and TRBJ2-7; 7 bases align to TRBD1. Germline CDR1 reads LGHDT; CDR2 reads YNNKEL (reference sequence). The CDR3 extends over 13 amino acids. J was trimmed by 5 bases and V by 5 bases; bases with no gene match: 6. CDR3 DNA sequence: TGTGCCAGCAGCATTAGAGGGGGCCACGAGCAGTACTTC. It encodes CASSIRGGHEQYF.

The chain is built from TRBV5-1 and TRBJ2-7, with TRBD2 as a possible D gene (5 bases). CDR3 length: 14 amino acids. CDR1 is SGHRS, CDR2 YFSETQ, per germline. The ends were cut back, 4 bases at V and 7 bases at J, with 18 bases in the middle. CDR3 region: CASSPAINPGEQYF. DNA for the CDR3: TGCGCCAGCAGCCCCGCCATTAACCCGGGGGAGCAGTACTTC. Looking up the rest from reference TRBV5-1 and TRBJ2-7 gives the full variable domain: KAGVTQTPRYLIKTRGQQVTLSCSPISGHRSVSWYQQTPGQGLQFLFEYFSETQRNKGNFPGRFSGRQFSNSRSEMNVSTLELGDSALYLCASSPAINPGEQYFGPGTRLTVT.

This clone was seen a few times. V is TRBV11-1 and J is TRBJ1-2; 7 bases are shared with TRBD1. Germline CDR1 SGHAT, CDR2 FQDESV (reference sequence). The length of the CDR3 is 12 residues. V shed 4 bases, J shed 7 bases, and the junction held 3 bases outside the gene matches. The CDR3 sequence is CASSSRGAGYTF. In DNA, the CDR3 is TGTGCCAGCAGCTCCAGGGGGGCTGGCTACACCTTC.